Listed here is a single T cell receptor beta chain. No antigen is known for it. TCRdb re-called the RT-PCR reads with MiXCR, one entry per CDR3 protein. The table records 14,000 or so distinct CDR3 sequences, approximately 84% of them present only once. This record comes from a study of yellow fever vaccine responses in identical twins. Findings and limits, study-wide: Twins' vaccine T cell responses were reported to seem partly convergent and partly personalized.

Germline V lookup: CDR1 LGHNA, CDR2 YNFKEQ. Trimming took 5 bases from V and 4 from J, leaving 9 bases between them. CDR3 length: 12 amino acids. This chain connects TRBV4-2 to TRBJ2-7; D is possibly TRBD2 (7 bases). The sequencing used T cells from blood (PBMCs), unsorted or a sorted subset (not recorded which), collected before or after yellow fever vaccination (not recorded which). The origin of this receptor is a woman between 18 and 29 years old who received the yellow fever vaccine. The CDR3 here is CASSEGGYEQYV. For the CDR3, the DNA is TGTGCCAGCAGCGAGGGGGGGTACGAGCAGTACGTC.